This TCR beta chain stems from a study of cytomegalovirus exposure and HLA in healthy donors. Whole-study results and caveats: There was a cluster of highly shared sequence variants that was likely a sequencing artifact.

Donors were nominally healthy when sampled, though unrecorded immune exposures were likely. The germline gives CDR1 SGDLS, CDR2 YYNGEE. The CDR3 extends over 15 amino acids. The germline V and J ends were trimmed by 0 bases and 6 bases, with 10 bases remaining between them. As for this clone: The target antigen is unknown.

PCR used 60 Vbeta primers and 13 Jbeta primers. Sequencing used immunoSEQ multiplex PCR; TCRdb keeps in-frame clones, though not all of them. Of about 160,000 clones listed, around 69% are singletons. The J gene is TRBJ1-6, the V gene TRBV9; TRBD1 is a possible D gene (6 bases). Sequencing was performed on PBMCs. The TCR originated in a man aged 55 to 70 in good health and CMV-seronegative. The CDR3 DNA sequence: TGTGCCAGCAGCGTAGCTCCGACAGGTAATTCACCCCTCCACTTT. Its translation: CASSVAPTGNSPLHF.